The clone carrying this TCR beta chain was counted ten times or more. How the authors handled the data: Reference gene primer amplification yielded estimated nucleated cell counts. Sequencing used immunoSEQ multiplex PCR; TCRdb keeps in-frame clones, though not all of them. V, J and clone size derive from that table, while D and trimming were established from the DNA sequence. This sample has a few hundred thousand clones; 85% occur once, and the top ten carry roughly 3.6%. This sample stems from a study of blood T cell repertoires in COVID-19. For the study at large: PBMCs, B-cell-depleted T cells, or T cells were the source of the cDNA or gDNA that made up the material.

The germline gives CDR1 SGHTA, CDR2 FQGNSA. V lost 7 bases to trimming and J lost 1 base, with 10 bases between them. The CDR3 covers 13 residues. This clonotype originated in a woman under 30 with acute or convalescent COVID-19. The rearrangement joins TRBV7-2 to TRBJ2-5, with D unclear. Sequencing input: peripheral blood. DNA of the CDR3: TGTGCCAGCACCCCTCGCAGCCAAGAGACCCAGTACTTC. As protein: CASTPRSQETQYF.